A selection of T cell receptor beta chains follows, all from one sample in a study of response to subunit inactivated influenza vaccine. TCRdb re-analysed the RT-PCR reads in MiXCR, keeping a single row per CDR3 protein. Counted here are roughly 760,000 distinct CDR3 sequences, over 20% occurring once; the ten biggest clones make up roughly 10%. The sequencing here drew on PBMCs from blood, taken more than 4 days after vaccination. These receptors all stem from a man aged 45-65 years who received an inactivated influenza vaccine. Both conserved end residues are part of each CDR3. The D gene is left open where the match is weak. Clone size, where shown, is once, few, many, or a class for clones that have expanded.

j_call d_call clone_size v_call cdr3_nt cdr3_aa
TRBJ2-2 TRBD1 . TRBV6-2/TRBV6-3 TGTGCCAGCAGTCGAGGGACAGTACAGACCGGGGAGCTGTTTTTT CASSRGTVQTGELFF
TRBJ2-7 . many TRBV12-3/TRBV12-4 TGTGCCAGCTCACCAACGGGCTCCTACGAGCAGTACTTC CASSPTGSYEQYF
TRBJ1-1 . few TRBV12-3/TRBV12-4 TGTGCCAGCAGTCAACAGGGTCATACTGAAGCTTTCTTT CASSQQGHTEAFF
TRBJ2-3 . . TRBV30 TGTGCCTGGAGTACACATAGCGTGAGCACAGATACGCAGTATTTT CAWSTHSVSTDTQYF
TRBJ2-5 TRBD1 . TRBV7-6 TGTGCCAGCAGTCGACAGGGAAGCCTCCAAGAGACCCAGTACTTC CASSRQGSLQETQYF
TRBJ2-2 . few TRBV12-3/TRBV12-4 TGTGCCAGCAGGTTCACTGGGCCCGGGGAGCTGTTTTTT CASRFTGPGELFF
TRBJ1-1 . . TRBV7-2 TGTGCCAGCAGCTTAGTGGTGGGAGGGACCACTGAAGCTTTCTTT CASSLVVGGTTEAFF
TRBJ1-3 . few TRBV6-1 TGTGCCAGCATGGAGGGTTTCTCTGGAAACACCATATATTTT CASMEGFSGNTIYF
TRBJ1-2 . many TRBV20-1 TGCAGTGCTAGAGTCGGGGGTTTCACTGGCTACACCTTC CSARVGGFTGYTF
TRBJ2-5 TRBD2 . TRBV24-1 TGTGCCACCAGTGATTTCTCCCCAGCGGGGTCTCTGGAGACCCAGTACTTC CATSDFSPAGSLETQYF
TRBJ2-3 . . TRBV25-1 TGTGCCAGCAGTGTGGTAGCGGCGGATACGCAGTATTTT CASSVVAADTQYF
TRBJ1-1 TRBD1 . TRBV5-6 TGTACCAGCAGCGGGACCGGGACAGCAAACACTGAAGCTTTCTTT CTSSGTGTANTEAFF
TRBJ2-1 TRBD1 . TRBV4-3 TGCGCCAGCAGCCAAAACAGGGGATGGTCCAATGAGCAGTTCTTC CASSQNRGWSNEQFF
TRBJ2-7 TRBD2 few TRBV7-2 TGTGCCAGCAGCTCCGGACTAGCGGGGTATAACGAGCAGTACTTC CASSSGLAGYNEQYF
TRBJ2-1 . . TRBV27 TGTGCCAGCACCCCATTTTGGGGGGCGGAGCAGTTCTTC CASTPFWGAEQFF
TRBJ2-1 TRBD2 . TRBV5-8 TGTGCCAGCAGTCTAGCGGGGGGGAAGTTCTTC CASSLAGGKFF
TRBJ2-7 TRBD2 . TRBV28 TGTGCCAGCAAGGGACTAGCGGTCCCTGTTGAGCAGTACTTC CASKGLAVPVEQYF
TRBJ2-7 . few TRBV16 TGTGCCAGCAGCCAATCTTTGGTCACCTACGAGCAGTACTTC CASSQSLVTYEQYF